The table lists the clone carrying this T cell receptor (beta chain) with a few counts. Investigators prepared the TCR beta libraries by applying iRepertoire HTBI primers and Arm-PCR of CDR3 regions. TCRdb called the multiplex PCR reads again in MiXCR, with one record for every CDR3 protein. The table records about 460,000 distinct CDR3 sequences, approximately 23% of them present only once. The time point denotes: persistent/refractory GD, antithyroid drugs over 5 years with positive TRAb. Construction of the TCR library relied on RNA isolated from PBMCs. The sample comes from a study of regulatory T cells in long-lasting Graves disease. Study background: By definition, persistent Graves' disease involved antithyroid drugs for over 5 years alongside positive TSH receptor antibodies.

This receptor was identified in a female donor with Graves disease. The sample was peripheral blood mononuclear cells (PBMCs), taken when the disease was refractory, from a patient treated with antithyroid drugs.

CDR3 nucleotide sequence: TGTGCCAGCAGCTTGTGGGCGACGAACACCGGGGAGCTGTTTTTT. Residues: CASSLWATNTGELFF. This chain joins TRBV5-6 and TRBJ2-2; no clear D gene. V was clipped by 1 base and J by 0 bases, with 7 bases between them. The V gene's germline CDR1 is SGHDT and CDR2 YYEEEE. The CDR3 runs to 15 residues.